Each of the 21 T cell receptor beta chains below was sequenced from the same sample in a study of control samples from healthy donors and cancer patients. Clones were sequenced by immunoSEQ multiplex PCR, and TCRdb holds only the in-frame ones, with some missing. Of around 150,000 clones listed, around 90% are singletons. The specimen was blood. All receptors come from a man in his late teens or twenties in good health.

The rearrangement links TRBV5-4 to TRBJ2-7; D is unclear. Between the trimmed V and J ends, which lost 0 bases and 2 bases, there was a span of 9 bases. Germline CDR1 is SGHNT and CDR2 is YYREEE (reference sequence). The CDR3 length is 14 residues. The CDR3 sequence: CASSLEGRTYEQYF. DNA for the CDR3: TGTGCCAGCAGCTTGGAAGGCAGGACCTACGAGCAGTACTTC.

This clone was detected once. The CDR3 DNA follows: TGTGCCAGCAGTTTCCGTCTAGTCTCTAGCACAGATACGCAGTATTTT. Protein sequence: CASSFRLVSSTDTQYF. The chain links TRBV6-2 or TRBV6-3 to TRBJ2-3, with D hard to call. Trimming stripped 4 bases from V and 0 bases from J, with 14 bases between. This CDR3 has 16 residues. The germline V gene has CDR1 MNHEY and CDR2 SVGEGT.

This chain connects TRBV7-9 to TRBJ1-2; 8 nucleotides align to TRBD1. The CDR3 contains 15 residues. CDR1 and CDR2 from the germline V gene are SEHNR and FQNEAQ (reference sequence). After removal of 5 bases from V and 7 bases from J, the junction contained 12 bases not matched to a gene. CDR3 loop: CASSPTGQGAGGYTF. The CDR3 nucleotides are TGTGCCAGCAGCCCTACTGGGCAGGGGGCCGGTGGCTACACCTTC.

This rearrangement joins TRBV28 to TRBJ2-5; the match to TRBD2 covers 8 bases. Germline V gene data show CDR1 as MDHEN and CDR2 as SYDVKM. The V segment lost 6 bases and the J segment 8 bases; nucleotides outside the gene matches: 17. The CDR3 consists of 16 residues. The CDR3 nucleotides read TGTGCCAGCAGCCACCTCGGGGGGGGAGCTAGATTTACCCAGTACTTC. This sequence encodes CASSHLGGGARFTQYF.

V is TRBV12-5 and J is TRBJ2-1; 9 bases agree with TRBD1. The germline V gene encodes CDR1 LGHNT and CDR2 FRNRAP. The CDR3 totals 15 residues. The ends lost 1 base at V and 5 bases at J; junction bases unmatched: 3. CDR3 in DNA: TGTGCTAGTGGTTTGGGGACAGGGGTCCACAATGAGCAGTTCTTC. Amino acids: CASGLGTGVHNEQFF.

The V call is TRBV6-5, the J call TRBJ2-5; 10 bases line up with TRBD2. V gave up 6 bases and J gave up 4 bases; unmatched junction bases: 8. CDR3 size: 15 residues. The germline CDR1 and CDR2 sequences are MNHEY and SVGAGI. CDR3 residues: CASSFSGGALETQYF. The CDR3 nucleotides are TGTGCCAGCAGCTTCAGCGGGGGGGCCTTAGAGACCCAGTACTTC.

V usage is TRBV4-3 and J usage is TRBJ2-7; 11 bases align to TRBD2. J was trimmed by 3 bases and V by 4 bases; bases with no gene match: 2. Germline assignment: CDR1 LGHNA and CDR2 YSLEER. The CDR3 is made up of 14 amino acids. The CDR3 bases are TGCGCCAGCAGCCGTGGACTAGCGGGCTACGAGCAGTACTTC. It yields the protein CASSRGLAGYEQYF.

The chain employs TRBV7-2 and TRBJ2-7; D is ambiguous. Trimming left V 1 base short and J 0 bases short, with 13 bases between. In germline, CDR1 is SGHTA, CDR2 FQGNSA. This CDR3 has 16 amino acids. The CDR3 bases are TGTGCCAGCAGCTTAGATTCTCGTTTAAGCTCCTACGAGCAGTACTTC. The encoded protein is CASSLDSRLSSYEQYF.

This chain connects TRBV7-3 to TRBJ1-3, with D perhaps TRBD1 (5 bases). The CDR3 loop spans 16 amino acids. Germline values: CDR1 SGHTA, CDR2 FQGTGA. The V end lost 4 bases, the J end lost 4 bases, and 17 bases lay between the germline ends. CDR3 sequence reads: CASSSTGGTGGNTIYF. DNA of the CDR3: TGTGCCAGCAGCTCCACCGGCGGGACGGGAGGAAACACCATATATTTT.

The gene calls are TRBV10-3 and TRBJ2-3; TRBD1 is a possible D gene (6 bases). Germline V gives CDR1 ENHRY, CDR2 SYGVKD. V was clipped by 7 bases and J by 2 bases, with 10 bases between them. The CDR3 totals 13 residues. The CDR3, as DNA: TGTGCCATCATGGGGACAAACACAGATACGCAGTATTTT. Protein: CAIMGTNTDTQYF.

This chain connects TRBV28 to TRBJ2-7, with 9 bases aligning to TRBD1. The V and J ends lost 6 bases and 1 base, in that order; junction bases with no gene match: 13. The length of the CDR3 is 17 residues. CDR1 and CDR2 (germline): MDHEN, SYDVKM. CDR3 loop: CASRPSVGDRDSYEQYF. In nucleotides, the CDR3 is TGTGCCAGCAGGCCCTCCGTTGGGGACAGGGATTCCTACGAGCAGTACTTC.

This CDR3 reads CASSNDRDRGLVNQPQHF. The CDR3 nucleotides read TGTGCCAGCAGTAACGATCGGGACAGGGGGCTCGTCAATCAGCCCCAGCATTTT. The rearrangement links TRBV6-2 or TRBV6-3 to TRBJ1-5; the match to TRBD1 covers 12 bases. The germline CDR1 and CDR2 sequences are MNHEY and SVGEGT. The V and J ends lost 5 bases and 3 bases, in that order; junction bases with no gene match: 11. The CDR3 is made up of 18 amino acids.

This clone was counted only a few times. In nucleotides, the CDR3 is TGTGCCAGCAGTTACAGAGGGGAGGATCAGCCCCAGCATTTT. It codes for CASSYRGEDQPQHF. The rearrangement uses TRBV6-5 and TRBJ1-5, with D maybe TRBD1 (5 bases). Germline CDR1 MNHEY, CDR2 SVGAGI. The V end lost 2 bases, the J end lost 5 bases, and 10 bases lay between the germline ends. CDR3 size: 14 residues.

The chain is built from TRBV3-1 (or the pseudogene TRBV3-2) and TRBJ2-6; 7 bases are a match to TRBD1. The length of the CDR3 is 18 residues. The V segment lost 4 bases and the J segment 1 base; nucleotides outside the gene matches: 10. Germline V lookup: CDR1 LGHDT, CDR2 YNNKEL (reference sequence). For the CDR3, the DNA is TGTGCCAGCAGCCCCCTGACAGGGCCAGGGTCTGGGGCCAACGTCCTGACTTTC. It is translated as CASSPLTGPGSGANVLTF.

In nucleotides, the CDR3 is TGTGCCAGCAGCAGGACGAACACTGAAGCTTTCTTT. Translation gives CASSRTNTEAFF. The chain combines TRBV6-5 with TRBJ1-1; D gene uncertain. CDR3 length: 12 residues. V lost 6 bases and J lost 1, with 6 bases in between. Germline values: CDR1 MNHEY, CDR2 SVGAGI.

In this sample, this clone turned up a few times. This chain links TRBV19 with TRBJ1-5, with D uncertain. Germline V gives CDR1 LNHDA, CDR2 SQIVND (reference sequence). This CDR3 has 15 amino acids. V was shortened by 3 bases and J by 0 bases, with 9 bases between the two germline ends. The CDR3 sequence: CASSIFGPSNQPQHF. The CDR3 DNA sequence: TGTGCCAGTAGTATCTTCGGTCCTAGCAATCAGCCCCAGCATTTT.

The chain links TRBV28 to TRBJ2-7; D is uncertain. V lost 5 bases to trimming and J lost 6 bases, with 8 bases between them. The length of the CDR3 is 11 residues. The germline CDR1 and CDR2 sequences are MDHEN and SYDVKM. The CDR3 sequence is CASSPRSEQYF. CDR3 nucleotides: TGTGCCAGCAGTCCCCGTAGCGAGCAGTACTTC.

Here the CDR3 DNA reads TGTGCCAGCAGCTTAGACTCCGGAGAGACCCAGTACTTC. It encodes CASSLDSGETQYF. The chain employs TRBV7-8 and TRBJ2-5; D gene ambiguous. The CDR3 is 13 residues long. Trimming removed 1 base from V and 4 bases from J, with 7 bases in between. Germline CDR1 reads SGHVS; CDR2 reads FQNEAQ.

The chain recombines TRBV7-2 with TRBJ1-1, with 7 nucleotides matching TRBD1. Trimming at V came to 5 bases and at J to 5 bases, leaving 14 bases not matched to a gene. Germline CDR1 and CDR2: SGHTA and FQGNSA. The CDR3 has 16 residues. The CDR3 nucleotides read TGTGCCAGCAGCGGCGGCCAACTCAGGGGGGGGACTGAAGCTTTCTTT. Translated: CASSGGQLRGGTEAFF. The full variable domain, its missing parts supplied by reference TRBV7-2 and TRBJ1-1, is GAGVSQSPSNKVTEKGKDVELRCDPISGHTALYWYRQSLGQGLEFLIYFQGNSAPDKSGLPSDRFSAERTGGSVSTLTIQRTQQEDSAVYLCASSGGQLRGGTEAFFGQGTRLTVV.

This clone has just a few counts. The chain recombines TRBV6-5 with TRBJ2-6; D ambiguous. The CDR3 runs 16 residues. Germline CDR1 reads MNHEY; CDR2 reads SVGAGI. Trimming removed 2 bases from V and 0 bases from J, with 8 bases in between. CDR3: CASSYLGSSGANVLTF. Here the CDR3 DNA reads TGTGCCAGCAGTTACCTCGGTAGCTCTGGGGCCAACGTCCTGACTTTC.

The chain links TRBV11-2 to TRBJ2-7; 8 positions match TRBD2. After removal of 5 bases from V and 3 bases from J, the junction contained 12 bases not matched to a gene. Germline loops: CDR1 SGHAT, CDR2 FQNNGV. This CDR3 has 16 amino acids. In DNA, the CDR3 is TGTGCCAGCAGCCTCCGGTCTAGCGGGTTAGGCTACGAGCAGTACTTC. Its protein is CASSLRSSGLGYEQYF.